One and the same sample provided the 18 T cell receptor beta chains below, sequenced in a study of read filtering for tumor transcriptome and immune sequencing. This library used around 0.4 ug RNA and molecular barcoded adaptors spanning alpha/delta and beta/gamma chains. TCRdb ran MiXCR on the reads and lists one entry per CDR3 protein. The table has roughly 82,000 distinct CDR3 sequences, 10% to 15% seen once. The sequenced sample consisted of a population of CD138-negative cells sorted from bone marrow. Source of these receptors: a donor at least 40 years old with multiple myeloma.

This clonotype was recorded at least ten times. This rearrangement joins TRBV5-4 to TRBJ2-1, with 14 bases identical to TRBD2. With V trimmed by 4 bases and J by 8 bases, 8 bases remained unmatched. Germline assignment: CDR1 SGHNT and CDR2 YYREEE (reference sequence). The CDR3 runs to 16 residues. The CDR3 protein is CASSPGGLAGEDEQFF. Written as DNA, the CDR3 is TGTGCCAGCAGCCCAGGGGGACTAGCGGGAGAGGATGAGCAGTTCTTC.

This clonotype was counted ten times or more. The gene calls are TRBV29-1 and TRBJ2-1, with D uncertain. V lost 4 bases and J 8 bases, leaving 12 bases between the germline ends. Germline V CDR1 and CDR2: SQVTM, ANQGSEA. This CDR3 region has 12 residues. CDR3 in DNA: TGCAGCGTTGTGGGCGGTGGGGATGAGCAGTTCTTC. It encodes CSVVGGGDEQFF.

The chain employs TRBV6-2 or TRBV6-3 and TRBJ1-5, with D possibly being TRBD1 (6 bases). Germline loops: CDR1 MNHEY, CDR2 SVGEGT. The V gene lost 7 bases and the J gene lost 2 bases, with 9 bases spanning the gap. This CDR3 contains 13 residues. DNA for the CDR3: TGTGCCAGCACGGGGGGCGGCAATCAGCCCCAGCATTTT. Protein sequence: CASTGGGNQPQHF.

This clonotype was counted at least ten times. This chain joins TRBV30 and TRBJ2-7; no firm D call. This CDR3 has 13 amino acids. Trimming left V 0 bases short and J 3 bases short, with 9 bases between. The germline gives CDR1 GTSNPN, CDR2 SVGIG (reference sequence). The CDR3 sequence is CAWSVFPGYEQYF. The CDR3, as DNA: TGTGCCTGGAGTGTATTCCCAGGCTACGAGCAGTACTTC.

This clonotype was seen ten or more times. The chain recombines TRBV20-1 with TRBJ2-5, with 7 bases fitting TRBD1. The CDR3 is 15 residues long. Germline CDR1 is DFQATT and CDR2 is SNEGSKA (reference sequence). V lost 1 base and J lost 2; bases outside the gene matches: 7. The CDR3 is CSARGDSSNQETQYF. The CDR3 DNA reads TGCAGTGCTAGAGGGGACAGCTCTAATCAAGAGACCCAGTACTTC.

In this sample, this clonotype turned up many times. V and J are TRBV2 and TRBJ2-1; 12 nucleotides agree with TRBD1. Trimming took 8 bases from V and 10 from J; bases not matched to a gene: 6. CDR1 is SNHLY, CDR2 FYNNEI, per germline. The CDR3 consists of 13 residues. The CDR3 coding sequence is TGTGCCAGCGGGGGGGACAGGGGGCGAGAGCAGTTCTTC. This sequence encodes CASGGDRGREQFF. The entire variable domain, with the rest obtained from reference TRBV2 and TRBJ2-1, is as follows: EPEVTQTPSHQVTQMGQEVILRCVPISNHLYFYWYRQILGQKVEFLVSFYNNEISEKSEIFDDQFSVERPDGSNFTLKIRSTKLEDSAMYFCASGGDRGREQFFGPGTRLTVL.

This clonotype came up many times. The gene calls are TRBV11-3 and TRBJ2-4, with D uncertain. Trimming removed 1 base from V and 6 bases from J, with 13 bases in between. The germline V gene has CDR1 SGHNT and CDR2 YENEEA. This CDR3 has 15 residues. The DNA for the CDR3 is TGTGCCAGCAGCTTAGGGGGTATTAGTGGAAACATTCAGTACTTC. Translation: CASSLGGISGNIQYF.

The table lists this clonotype with many counts. This chain uses TRBV7-9 with TRBJ2-1; D could derive from TRBD1 or TRBD2 (7 bases each). Trimming took 2 bases from V and 14 from J, leaving 13 bases between them. The CDR3 loop spans 12 amino acids. CDR1 is SEHNR, CDR2 FQNEAQ, per germline (reference sequence). The CDR3 DNA reads TGTGCCAGCAGCTTACCCCCAGGGGGGGAGTTCTTC. Translating gives CASSLPPGGEFF.

The table lists this clonotype with many counts. The genes are TRBV10-3 and TRBJ2-7, with a possible D match to TRBD1 (6 bases). Between the trimmed V and J ends, which lost 3 bases and 7 bases, there was a span of 10 bases. Germline loops: CDR1 ENHRY, CDR2 SYGVKD. The CDR3 totals 12 residues. Here the CDR3 DNA reads TGTGCCATCAGTGACCCCGGGACAGAGCAGTACTTC. Translation gives CAISDPGTEQYF.

A remark on this clonotype: A much more abundant neighbour one base away suggests this may be a read error. This chain joins TRBV2 and TRBJ2-5; D not resolved. This CDR3 comprises 11 residues. Trimming removed 0 bases at V and 7 bases at J, with 3 bases between. Germline loops: CDR1 SNHLY, CDR2 FYNNEI. The CDR3 here is CASSEAATQYF. CDR3 nucleotides: TGTGCCAGCAGTGAAGCCGCGACCCAGTACTTC.

Ten or more counts support this clonotype. This sequence joins TRBV2 and TRBJ2-3; a weak D match, TRBD2 (5 bases). CDR3 length equals 14 residues. CDR1 SNHLY and CDR2 FYNNEI come from the germline V gene. Between the trimmed V and J ends, which lost 6 bases and 1 base, there was a span of 11 bases. CDR3 region: CASSPRTRTDTQYF. The CDR3 region has the DNA TGTGCCAGCAGCCCCCGGACTCGCACAGATACGCAGTATTTT.

This clonotype occurred many times. The chain employs TRBV12-3 or TRBV12-4 and TRBJ2-1, with TRBD1 matching over 7 bases. The length of the CDR3 is 13 residues. J gave up 10 bases and V 2 bases, and 5 bases lay outside the gene matches. The CDR3 loop is CASSLRDSSEQFF. The CDR3 DNA follows: TGTGCCAGCAGTTTAAGGGACAGCTCAGAGCAGTTCTTC.

This clonotype was counted ten times or more. V usage is TRBV29-1 and J usage is TRBJ2-5, with D possibly being TRBD1 (6 bases). Germline CDR1 reads SQVTM; CDR2 reads ANQGSEA. The CDR3 is 13 amino acids. Trimming took off 3 bases at V and 5 bases at J, with 13 bases between the two ends. CDR3 bases: TGCAGCGTTGAGACAGGTCGACGGGAGACCCAGTACTTC. This gives the protein CSVETGRRETQYF.

As for this clonotype: A far larger clone is one nucleotide away, so this likely arose from a read error. The V call is TRBV7-2, the J call TRBJ2-1; 7 bases agree with TRBD2. This CDR3 has 13 residues. The germline V gene encodes CDR1 SGHTA and CDR2 FQGNSA. CDR3 amino acids: CASSSGTNKEQFF. The CDR3 nucleotides read TGTGCCAGCAGCTCAGGGACTAACAAGGAGCAGTTCTTC.

This clonotype was seen repeatedly, ten times or more. This chain uses TRBV12-5 with TRBJ1-2, with 7 bases identical to TRBD1. Per germline, CDR1 LGHNT and CDR2 FRNRAP. V shed 1 base, J shed 1 base, and the junction held 0 bases outside the gene matches. This CDR3 contains 14 residues. The CDR3 bases are TGTGCTAGTGGTTTGGGGGACAGTAACTATGGCTACACCTTC. Protein sequence: CASGLGDSNYGYTF.

This clonotype was counted many times. The gene calls are TRBV18 and TRBJ2-1; 8 nucleotides align to TRBD1. The CDR3 contains 16 residues. Trimming removed 4 bases from V and 7 bases from J; junction bases left unmatched: 12. Germline assignment: CDR1 KGHSH and CDR2 LQKENI. The CDR3 reads CASSRTGTRNQNEQFF. The DNA for the CDR3 is TGTGCCAGCTCACGGACAGGGACGCGGAACCAAAATGAGCAGTTCTTC.

This clonotype showed up many times. The V and J genes are TRBV24-1 and TRBJ2-5; D could derive from TRBD1 or TRBD2 (6 bases each). The V end lost 4 bases, the J end lost 1 base, and 9 bases lay between the germline ends. Germline V gene lookup returns CDR1 KGHDR and CDR2 SFDVKD. This CDR3 is 14 amino acids long. This chain's CDR3 is CATSDEGGQETQYF. Here the CDR3 DNA reads TGTGCCACCAGTGACGAGGGGGGCCAAGAGACCCAGTACTTC.

To note about this clonotype: A far larger clone lies a single base away; this is likely a read error. In this CDR3 the conserved last residue, phenylalanine or tryptophan, is missing, so a read error is likely. J is TRBJ2-1 and V is TRBV12-3 or TRBV12-4; maybe TRBD2 (6 bases). The CDR3 runs 13 residues. Trimming cost V 5 bases and J 6 bases, with 11 bases left between them. This CDR3 is CASSVGEVNEQFL. As DNA, the CDR3 is TGTGCCAGCAGTGTGGGGGAGGTCAATGAGCAGTTCCTC.